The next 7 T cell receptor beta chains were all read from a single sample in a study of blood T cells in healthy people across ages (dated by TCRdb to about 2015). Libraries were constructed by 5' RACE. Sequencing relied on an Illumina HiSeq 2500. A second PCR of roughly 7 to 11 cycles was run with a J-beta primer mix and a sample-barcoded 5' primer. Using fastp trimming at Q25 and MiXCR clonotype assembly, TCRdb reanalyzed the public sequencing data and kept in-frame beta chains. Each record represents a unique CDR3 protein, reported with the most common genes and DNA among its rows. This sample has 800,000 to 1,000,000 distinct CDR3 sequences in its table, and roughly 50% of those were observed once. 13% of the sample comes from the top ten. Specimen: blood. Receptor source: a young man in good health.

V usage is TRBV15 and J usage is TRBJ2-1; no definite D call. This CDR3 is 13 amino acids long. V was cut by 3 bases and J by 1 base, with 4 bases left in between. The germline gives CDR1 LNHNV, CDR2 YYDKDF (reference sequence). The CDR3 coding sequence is TGTGCCACCAGCAGTTTTTCCTACAATGAGCAGTTCTTC. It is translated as CATSSFSYNEQFF. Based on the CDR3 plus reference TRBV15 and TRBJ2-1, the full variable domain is DAMVIQNPRYQVTQFGKPVTLSCSQTLNHNVMYWYQQKSSQAPKLLFHYYDKDFNNEADTPDNFQSRRPNTSFCFLDIRSPGLGDTAMYLCATSSFSYNEQFFGPGTRLTVL.

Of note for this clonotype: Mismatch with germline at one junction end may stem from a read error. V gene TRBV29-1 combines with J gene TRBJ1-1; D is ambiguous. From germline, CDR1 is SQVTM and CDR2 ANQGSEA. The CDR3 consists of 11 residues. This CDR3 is CSVEREFEAFF. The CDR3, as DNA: TGCAGTGTTGAACGGGAGTTTGAAGCTTTCTTT.

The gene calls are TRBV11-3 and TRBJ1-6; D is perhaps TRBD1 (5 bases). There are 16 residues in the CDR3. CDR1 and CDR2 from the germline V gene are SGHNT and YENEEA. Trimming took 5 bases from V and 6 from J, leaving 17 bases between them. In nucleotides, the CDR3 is TGTGCCAGCAGCCCGAATTGGTCAGGGATTAATTCACCCCTCCACTTT. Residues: CASSPNWSGINSPLHF. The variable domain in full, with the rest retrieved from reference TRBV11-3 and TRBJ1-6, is EAGVVQSPRYKIIEKKQPVAFWCNPISGHNTLYWYLQNLGQGPELLIRYENEEAVDDSQLPKDRFSAERLKGVDSTLKIQPAELGDSAVYLCASSPNWSGINSPLHFGNGTRLTVT.

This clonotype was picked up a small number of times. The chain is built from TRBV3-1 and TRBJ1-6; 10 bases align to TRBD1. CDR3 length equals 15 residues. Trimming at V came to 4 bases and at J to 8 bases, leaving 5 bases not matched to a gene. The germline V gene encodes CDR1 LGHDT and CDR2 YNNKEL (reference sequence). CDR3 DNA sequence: TGTGCCAGCAGCCTGGGACAGGGGATTGATTCACCCCTCCACTTT. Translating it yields CASSLGQGIDSPLHF.

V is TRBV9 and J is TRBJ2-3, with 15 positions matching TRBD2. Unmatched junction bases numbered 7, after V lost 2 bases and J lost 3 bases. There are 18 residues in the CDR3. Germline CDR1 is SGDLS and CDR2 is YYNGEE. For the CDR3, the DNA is TGTGCCAGCAGCGTGGGACTAGCGGGGGGCGTTGTTACAGATACGCAGTATTTT. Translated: CASSVGLAGGVVTDTQYF.

CDR3 region: CASSYGWASYEQYF. DNA of the CDR3: TGTGCCAGCAGTTACGGCTGGGCTTCATACGAGCAGTACTTC. The genes are TRBV6-6 and TRBJ2-7; D is unresolved. V dropped 2 bases and J dropped 4 bases, with 12 bases sitting between them. Germline CDR1 is MNHNY and CDR2 is SVGAGI (reference sequence). The CDR3 runs to 14 residues.

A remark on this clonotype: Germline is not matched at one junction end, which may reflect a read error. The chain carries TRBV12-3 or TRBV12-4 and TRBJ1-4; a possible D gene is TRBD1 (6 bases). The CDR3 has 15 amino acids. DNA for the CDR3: TGCGCCAGCACCCTGGGGGGGCAGGGGAATGAAAAACTGTTTTTT. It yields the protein CASTLGGQGNEKLFF.